This TCR beta chain derives from a study of T cell repertoires in cytomegalovirus infection. In the study overall: HLA-B-restricted CMV epitopes that are well studied, plus recently identified HLA-C-restricted ones, were used by the study. Through public TCR beta signatures, both CMV infection and matching HLA type were indicated.

This CDR3 is 14 amino acids long. Germline V CDR1 and CDR2: SGHDN, FVKESK. Trimming at V came to 6 bases and at J to 5 bases, leaving 6 bases not matched to a gene. Findings and caveats of the study: What dominated the ex vivo response were HLA-C-restricted CMV-specific TCR beta clonotypes. There were carriers of CMV plus the relevant HLA, and cumulative public TCR beta family frequency identified them.

There are a few counts of this clonotype. The antigen remains unidentified. TCRdb ran MiXCR on the reads and lists one entry per CDR3 protein. The sample lists about 470,000 distinct CDR3 sequences, approximately 46% seen once, with roughly two fifths in the top ten. V is TRBV14 and J is TRBJ1-4; 7 nucleotides agree with TRBD1. Sequenced here: cultured PBMCs, sampled from culture after CMV antigen stimulation. This TCR was sampled from a human donor in good health (CMV status not recorded). Some clones in this sample may be carry-over from other donors' samples. In DNA form, the CDR3 reads TGTGCCAGCAGACTAACGGGACAGAATGAAAAACTGTTTTTT. As protein: CASRLTGQNEKLFF.